This T cell receptor beta chain is from a study of T-cell memory formation after mild COVID-19. Study-wide background: The study found TCR clusters largely donor specific.

A word on this clonotype: Its antigen is not identified.

This CDR3 is built from 15 residues. Trimming pared 6 bases from V and 0 bases from J, leaving 17 bases between. Germline V gene sequence: CDR1 SQVTM, CDR2 ANQGSEA. Study-wide results and caveats: Among contracting clones, CD4+ were mainly CM/EM and CD8+ enriched in EMRA. Contracting clones, day 15 to 85, had balanced CD4/CD8, and later expanders favored CD4+. Pre-infection memory held some responding clones, suggesting pre-existing cross-reactive T cells responded.

TCRdb recomputed calls from the 5' RACE reads with MiXCR, one row per CDR3 protein. Here the sample spans 150,000 to 200,000 distinct CDR3 sequences, around 13% being singletons. The chain employs TRBV29-1 and TRBJ1-1; D is unclear. Source material: PBMCs or a T cell subset sorted from them (not recorded which). This TCR derives from an adult woman who had mild COVID-19 (a few samples of this study predate the infection). Cell type and time point are not known. In DNA form, the CDR3 reads TGCAGCGTCGGGGTCTGGGCGAACATGAACACTGAAGCTTTCTTT. It encodes CSVGVWANMNTEAFF. The full variable domain, with the rest looked up from reference TRBV29-1 and TRBJ1-1, is SAVISQKPSRDICQRGTSLTIQCQVDSQVTMMFWYRQQPGQSLTLIATANQGSEATYESGFVIDKFPISRPNLTFSTLTVSNMSPEDSSIYLCSVGVWANMNTEAFFGQGTRLTVV.